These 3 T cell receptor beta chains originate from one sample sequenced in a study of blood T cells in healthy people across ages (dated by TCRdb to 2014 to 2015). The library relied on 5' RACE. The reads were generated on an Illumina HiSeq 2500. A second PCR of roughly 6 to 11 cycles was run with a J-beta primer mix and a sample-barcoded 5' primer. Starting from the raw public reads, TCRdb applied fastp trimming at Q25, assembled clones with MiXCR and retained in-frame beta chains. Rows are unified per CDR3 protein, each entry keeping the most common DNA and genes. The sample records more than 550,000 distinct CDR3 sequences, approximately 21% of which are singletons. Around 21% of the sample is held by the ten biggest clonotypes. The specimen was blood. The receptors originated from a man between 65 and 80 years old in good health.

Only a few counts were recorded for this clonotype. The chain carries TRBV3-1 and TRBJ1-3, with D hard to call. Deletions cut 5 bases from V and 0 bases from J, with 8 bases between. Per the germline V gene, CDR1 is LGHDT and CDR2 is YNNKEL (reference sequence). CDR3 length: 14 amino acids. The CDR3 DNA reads TGTGCCAGCAGCTCCCAGATCTCTGGAAACACCATATATTTT. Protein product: CASSSQISGNTIYF.

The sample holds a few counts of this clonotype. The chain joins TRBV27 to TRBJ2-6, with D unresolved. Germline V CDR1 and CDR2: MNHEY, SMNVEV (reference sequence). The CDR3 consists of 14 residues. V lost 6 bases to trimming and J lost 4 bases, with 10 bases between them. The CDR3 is CASRLTIGANVLTF. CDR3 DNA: TGTGCCAGCAGACTGACAATCGGGGCCAACGTCCTGACTTTC.

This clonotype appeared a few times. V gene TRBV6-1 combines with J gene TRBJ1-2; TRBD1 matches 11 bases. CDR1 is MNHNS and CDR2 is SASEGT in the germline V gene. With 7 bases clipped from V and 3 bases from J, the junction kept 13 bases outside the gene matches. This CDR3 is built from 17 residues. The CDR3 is CASTPRDRGIMDYGYTF. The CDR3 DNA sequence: TGTGCCAGCACCCCTCGGGACAGGGGGATAATGGACTATGGCTACACCTTC.